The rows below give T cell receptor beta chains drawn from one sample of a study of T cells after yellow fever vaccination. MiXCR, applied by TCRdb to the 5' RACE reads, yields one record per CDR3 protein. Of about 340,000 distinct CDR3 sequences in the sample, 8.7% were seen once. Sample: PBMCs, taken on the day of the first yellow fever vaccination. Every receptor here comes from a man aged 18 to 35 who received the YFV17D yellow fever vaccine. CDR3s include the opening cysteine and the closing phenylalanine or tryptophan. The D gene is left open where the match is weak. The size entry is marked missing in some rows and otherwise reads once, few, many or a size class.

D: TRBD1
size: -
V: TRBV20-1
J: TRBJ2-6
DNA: TGCAGTGCTACTCCCCCAGGGGGCCCTGGGGCCAACGTCCTGACTTTC
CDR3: CSATPPGGPGANVLTF

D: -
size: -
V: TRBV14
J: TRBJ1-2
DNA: TGTGCCAGCAGCCAAGTCATCGGGACCAACTATGGCTACACCTTC
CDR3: CASSQVIGTNYGYTF

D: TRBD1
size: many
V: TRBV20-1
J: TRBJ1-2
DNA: TGCAGTGCCGACGATCGACAGGGGGCCGTTTTGGGCTACACCTTC
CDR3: CSADDRQGAVLGYTF

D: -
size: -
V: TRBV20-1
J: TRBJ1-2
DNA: TGCAGTGCTAGTACCGATGCGGATGGCTACACCTTC
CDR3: CSASTDADGYTF

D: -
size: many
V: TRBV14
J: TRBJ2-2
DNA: TGTGCCAGCAGCCACTACCAGGGACTCACCGGGGAGCTGTTTTTT
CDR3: CASSHYQGLTGELFF

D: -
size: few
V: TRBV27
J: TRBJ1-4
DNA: TGTGCCAGCAGTTCCCCGGGGGCGTATGAAAAACTGTTTTTT
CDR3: CASSSPGAYEKLFF

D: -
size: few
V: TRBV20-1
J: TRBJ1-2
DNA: TGCAGTGCTAGAGATATCGCCCGTGGCTATGGCTACACCTTC
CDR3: CSARDIARGYGYTF

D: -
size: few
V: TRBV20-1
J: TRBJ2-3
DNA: TGCAGTGCTAATAGCCCAGGCACCAAATGGGGGCCCACAGATACGCAGTATTTT
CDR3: CSANSPGTKWGPTDTQYF

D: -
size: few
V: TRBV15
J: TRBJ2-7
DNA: TGTGCCACCAGCAGTAGGCGGGGAATGTCCGCCTACGAGCAGTACTTC
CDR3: CATSSRRGMSAYEQYF

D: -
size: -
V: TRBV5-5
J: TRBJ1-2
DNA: TGTGCCAGCAGACCCGAGCCCTCCCATGGCTACACCTTC
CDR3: CASRPEPSHGYTF

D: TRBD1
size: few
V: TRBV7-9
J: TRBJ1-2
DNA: TGTGCCAGCAGCAGGCGGACAGGGGAGGGCTACACCTTC
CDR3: CASSRRTGEGYTF

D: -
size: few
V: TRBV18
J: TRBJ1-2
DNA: TGTGCCAGCTCACCAAGGGCAGCAGATGGCTACACCTTC
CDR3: CASSPRAADGYTF

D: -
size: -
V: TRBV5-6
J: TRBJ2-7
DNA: TGTGCCAGCAGCGAGGCAGGCGGTCCCTCCTACGAGCAGTACTTC
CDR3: CASSEAGGPSYEQYF